This T cell receptor beta chain was sequenced in a study of blood T cell repertoires in COVID-19. Germline CDR1 reads SGHKS; CDR2 reads YYEKEE (reference sequence). Trimming at V came to 1 base and at J to 7 bases, leaving 12 bases not matched to a gene. CDR3 length: 17 amino acids. Source study methods: Amplification from reference gene primers served as the basis for estimated nucleated cell counts. Assay: immunoSEQ multiplex PCR; the TCRdb copy retains only in-frame clones and omits some. The V and J calls and clone size are taken from that table; D and trimming were inferred from the DNA. Of roughly 180,000 clones listed, 75% to 90% were seen once; the top ten hold about 7%.

The V gene is TRBV5-5, the J gene TRBJ2-1; 9 bases map to TRBD2. The clonotype originates from a woman in her 40s with COVID-19, enrolled during active disease. Sequencing input: peripheral blood. This chain's CDR3 is CASSLYGGRALTNEQFF. The CDR3 bases are TGTGCCAGCAGCTTGTATGGCGGGAGGGCCCTCACGAATGAGCAGTTCTTC. Supplemented by reference TRBV5-5 and TRBJ2-1, the full variable domain reads DAGVTQSPTHLIKTRGQQVTLRCSPISGHKSVSWYQQVLGQGPQFIFQYYEKEERGRGNFPDRFSARQFPNYSSELNVNALLLGDSALYLCASSLYGGRALTNEQFFGPGTRLTVL.